This entry lists 21 T cell receptor beta chains sequenced from one sample in a study of blood T cell repertoires in COVID-19. Profiled with immunoSEQ multiplex PCR; TCRdb holds only in-frame clones, not every one. The sample gives 400,000 to 500,000 clones, around nine tenths of which show up once; around 1.5% is in the top ten. The sample comprised PBMCs or T cells enriched from blood (not recorded which). These receptors all stem from a woman younger than 35 who had been exposed to COVID-19.

This clone has only one observation. The rearrangement links TRBV19 to TRBJ1-1; D may be TRBD1 (6 bases). V was shortened by 3 bases and J by 4 bases, with 12 bases between the two germline ends. The CDR3 is 14 residues long. CDR1 and CDR2 from the germline V gene are LNHDA and SQIVND (reference sequence). Here the CDR3 reads CASSIQGMGTEAFF. CDR3 nucleotides: TGTGCCAGTAGTATCCAGGGGATGGGCACTGAAGCTTTCTTT.

The V gene is TRBV21-1, the J gene TRBJ2-7; the D call of TRBD1 is as the table states it, not checked on the DNA. TRBV21-1 is designated a pseudogene. The CDR3 contains 15 residues. The CDR3 nucleotides read TGTGCCAGCAGCAAGGGGGCGAGAGGAGCCTACGAGCAGTACTTC. Amino acids: CASSKGARGAYEQYF.

The rearrangement uses TRBV12-3 or TRBV12-4 and TRBJ2-1; D is uncertain. The ends were cut back, 6 bases at V and 9 bases at J, with 9 bases in the middle. The CDR3 is 11 residues long. The CDR3 sequence: CASRSQVEQFF. CDR3 in DNA: TGTGCCAGCAGATCCCAGGTTGAGCAGTTCTTC.

The chain recombines TRBV5-1 with TRBJ1-4; 11 bases align to TRBD1. The trim removed 4 bases at V and 5 bases at J, leaving 7 bases unmatched. Germline loops: CDR1 SGHRS, CDR2 YFSETQ. CDR3 size: 16 residues. For the CDR3, the DNA is TGCGCCAGCAGCAAGGGACAGGGGGTAAAGAATGAAAAACTGTTTTTT. Its translation: CASSKGQGVKNEKLFF.

The gene calls are TRBV28 and TRBJ2-1, with TRBD1 identical over 10 bases. The ends lost 5 bases at V and 7 bases at J; junction bases unmatched: 11. Germline assignment: CDR1 MDHEN and CDR2 SYDVKM. This CDR3 comprises 16 residues. CDR3 sequence: CASSRPPGQGLNEQFF. Here the CDR3 DNA reads TGTGCCAGCAGTCGGCCCCCGGGACAGGGGTTGAATGAGCAGTTCTTC.

The chain carries TRBV6-5 and TRBJ1-3; D is uncertain. This CDR3 comprises 14 residues. V was trimmed by 8 bases and J by 1 base, leaving 12 bases between them. In germline, CDR1 is MNHEY, CDR2 SVGAGI. CDR3 nucleotides: TGTGCCAGCCCTGGTATTGAGTCTGGAAACACCATATATTTT. Translating it yields CASPGIESGNTIYF.

This clone was detected a few times. The J gene is TRBJ2-2, the V gene TRBV5-4; 12 nucleotides match TRBD2. J lost 4 bases, V lost 2 bases, and 3 bases had no gene match. CDR1 is SGHNT and CDR2 is YYREEE in the germline V gene (reference sequence). The CDR3 consists of 16 residues. DNA of the CDR3: TGTGCCAGCAGCTTCGGGACTAGCGGGCGCACCGGGGAGCTGTTTTTT. This encodes CASSFGTSGRTGELFF.

This chain's CDR3 is CASSPPGAASYEQYF. CDR3 in DNA: TGTGCCAGCAGCCCCCCAGGCGCCGCCTCCTACGAGCAGTACTTC. The chain carries TRBV5-4 and TRBJ2-7, with D uncertain. Between the trimmed V and J ends, which lost 4 bases and 0 bases, there was a span of 14 bases. This CDR3 has 15 amino acids. Germline CDR1 SGHNT, CDR2 YYREEE (reference sequence).

Only a few counts were recorded for this clone. This chain joins TRBV5-4 and TRBJ2-7; the match to TRBD1 covers 8 bases. There are 13 residues in the CDR3. Germline V CDR1 and CDR2: SGHNT, YYREEE (reference sequence). V was clipped by 4 bases and J by 5 bases; unmatched bases: 5. The CDR3 region has the DNA TGTGCCAGCAGCCTGGACAGGGCCCACGAGCAGTACTTC. As protein: CASSLDRAHEQYF.

The genes are TRBV9 and TRBJ2-1, with 7 bases matching TRBD1. V shed 3 bases, J shed 0 bases, and the junction held 3 bases outside the gene matches. The CDR3 runs to 15 residues. The germline gives CDR1 SGDLS, CDR2 YYNGEE. Here the CDR3 DNA reads TGTGCCAGCAGCGGACAGGGTTTCTCCTACAATGAGCAGTTCTTC. Residues: CASSGQGFSYNEQFF.

Here the CDR3 reads CASSARFLDEKLFF. CDR3 DNA: TGTGCCAGCAGTGCCCGGTTCTTAGATGAAAAACTGTTTTTT. The V call is TRBV2, the J call TRBJ1-4; no clear D. The CDR3 has 14 amino acids. V dropped 4 bases and J dropped 6 bases, with 12 bases sitting between them. Germline loops: CDR1 SNHLY, CDR2 FYNNEI.

The chain carries TRBV18 and TRBJ2-5; D may be TRBD1 (6 bases). This CDR3 has 16 amino acids. The germline gives CDR1 KGHSH, CDR2 LQKENI. V gave up 0 bases and J gave up 4 bases, with 15 bases separating them. CDR3 region: CASSPPRGKVGETQYF. For the CDR3, the DNA is TGTGCCAGCTCACCACCCAGGGGCAAGGTTGGAGAGACCCAGTACTTC.

This clone has only a few counts. The chain is built from TRBV2 and TRBJ2-3, with D possibly being TRBD2 (6 bases). Deletions cut 6 bases from V and 2 bases from J, with 18 bases between. This CDR3 has 16 amino acids. CDR1 is SNHLY and CDR2 is FYNNEI in the germline V gene. CDR3 amino acids: CASRPGKRVFTDTQYF. As DNA, the CDR3 is TGTGCCAGCAGGCCGGGTAAGCGGGTCTTCACAGATACGCAGTATTTT.

V gene TRBV28 combines with J gene TRBJ1-3, with 8 bases lining up with TRBD1. The germline V gene has CDR1 MDHEN and CDR2 SYDVKM. The V gene end was trimmed by 6 bases and the J gene end by 4 bases; junction bases not matched to a gene: 8. The length of the CDR3 is 15 residues. The CDR3 is CASRGTGQAGNTIYF. In DNA form, the CDR3 reads TGTGCCAGCAGGGGGACGGGACAGGCCGGAAACACCATATATTTT. The whole variable domain, filled in from reference TRBV28 and TRBJ1-3, reads DVKVTQSSRYLVKRTGEKVFLECVQDMDHENMFWYRQDPGLGLRLIYFSYDVKMKEKGDIPEGYSVSREKKERFSLILESASTNQTSMYLCASRGTGQAGNTIYFGEGSWLTVV.

This clone was counted a single time. This chain links TRBV7-2 with TRBJ1-1, with a possible D match to TRBD1 (6 bases). Between the trimmed V and J ends, which lost 6 bases and 4 bases, there was a span of 12 bases. CDR3 length: 13 amino acids. Germline-derived CDR1 and CDR2 are SGHTA and FQGNSA. CDR3 in amino acids: CASSYDRPTEAFF. The CDR3 coding sequence is TGTGCCAGCAGTTATGACAGGCCCACTGAAGCTTTCTTT.

This chain uses TRBV4-1 with TRBJ2-5, with 8 bases that match TRBD1. From germline, CDR1 is MGHRA and CDR2 YSYEKL. J was trimmed by 3 bases and V by 7 bases; bases with no gene match: 13. CDR3 length: 16 residues. The CDR3 DNA is TGCGCCAGCACCGACAGGGGTGAGGCCTCAGAAGAGACCCAGTACTTC. Its translation: CASTDRGEASEETQYF.

V is TRBV2 and J is TRBJ2-7; D perhaps matches TRBD1 (5 bases). The CDR3 sequence is 14 residues long. Trimming cost V 6 bases and J 0 bases, with 12 bases left between them. Germline CDR1 and CDR2: SNHLY and FYNNEI. CDR3 region: CASRRQYDSYEQYF. The CDR3 DNA sequence: TGTGCCAGCAGGAGACAGTATGACTCCTACGAGCAGTACTTC.

The chain couples TRBV7-7 to TRBJ2-3, with 8 positions matching TRBD2. CDR1 SSHAT and CDR2 FNYEAQ come from the germline V gene (reference sequence). V lost 5 bases, J lost 2 bases, and 6 bases stayed unmatched. The CDR3 totals 15 residues. The CDR3 spells CASSPHGGDTDTQYF. As DNA, the CDR3 is TGTGCCAGCAGCCCCCACGGGGGGGACACAGATACGCAGTATTTT.

V is TRBV5-1 and J is TRBJ1-1, with TRBD1 as a possible D gene (5 bases). Germline V gives CDR1 SGHRS, CDR2 YFSETQ. The V end was cut by 6 bases, the J end by 4 bases, with 16 bases between. The CDR3 covers 14 residues. The CDR3 protein is CASTMGGLGTEAFF. The CDR3 DNA reads as TGCGCCAGCACCATGGGGGGTTTGGGCACTGAAGCTTTCTTT.

The V call is TRBV11-2, the J call TRBJ2-1; TRBD1 might be the D (6 bases). V was clipped by 6 bases and J by 8 bases, with 20 bases between them. The CDR3 consists of 15 residues. CDR1 is SGHAT and CDR2 is FQNNGV in the germline V gene. CDR3 coding DNA: TGTGCCAGCAGGGACGGGACAAGGTATGGCGATGAGCAGTTCTTC. Protein: CASRDGTRYGDEQFF.

The rearrangement uses TRBV9 and TRBJ2-7; tentatively, D is TRBD2 (5 bases). Germline CDR1 and CDR2: SGDLS and YYNGEE. The CDR3 contains 13 residues. Trimming cost V 3 bases and J 7 bases, with 14 bases left between them. CDR3 sequence reads: CASSARTGGEQYF. The CDR3 region has the DNA TGTGCCAGCAGCGCCAGGACTGGTGGGGAGCAGTACTTC.